This section outlines one T cell receptor beta chain sequence together with its context. Trimming stripped 2 bases from V and 1 base from J, with 11 bases between. This CDR3 spans 15 amino acids. Germline V gene data show CDR1 as SGHTA and CDR2 as FQGTGA. These data are taken from a study of early T cells in non-severe SARS-CoV-2 infection. About the research overall: Alpha and beta chains were unpaired, from unsorted whole-blood bulk RNA.

Individual cDNA molecules were tagged with unique molecular identifiers. TCRdb re-analysed the 5' RACE reads in MiXCR, keeping a single row per CDR3 protein. The data show 74,000 or so distinct CDR3 sequences, roughly 10% seen once. The chain couples TRBV7-3 to TRBJ2-5; tentatively, D is TRBD1 or TRBD2 (5 bases each). This sequence was found in an adult who was a healthcare worker with PCR-confirmed SARS-CoV-2 infection or an uninfected control (not recorded which). Material for sequencing was whole blood. The CDR3 is CASSLRGALQETQYF. The CDR3 DNA reads as TGTGCCAGCAGCTTACGAGGGGCCCTCCAAGAGACCCAGTACTTC.